What follows are 19 T cell receptor beta chains derived from one specimen sequenced in a study of blood T cell repertoires in COVID-19. Assay: immunoSEQ multiplex PCR; the TCRdb copy retains only in-frame clones and omits some. The table has hundreds of thousands of clones, about 88% seen once. What was sequenced was peripheral blood. These receptors all stem from a woman aged 70-85 years with COVID-19, enrolled during active disease.

CDR3 DNA: TGCGCCAGCAGCCAAGCCCTGGTCCAGGTTGGCACAGATACGCAGTATTTT. It yields the protein CASSQALVQVGTDTQYF. The rearrangement links TRBV4-3 to TRBJ2-3; D remains ambiguous. There are 17 residues in the CDR3. CDR1 is LGHNA and CDR2 is YSLEER in the germline V gene. With 1 base removed from V and 1 base from J, the gap between germline ends came to 15 bases.

The chain recombines TRBV7-9 with TRBJ1-1; TRBD1 matches 10 bases. The CDR3 extends over 15 amino acids. The germline V gene has CDR1 SEHNR and CDR2 FQNEAQ (reference sequence). The V segment lost 5 bases and the J segment 6 bases; nucleotides outside the gene matches: 9. CDR3 DNA sequence: TGTGCCAGCAGCCCGCGACAGGGGGCGCGTCCTGAAGCTTTCTTT. Protein sequence: CASSPRQGARPEAFF.

The rearrangement joins TRBV27 to TRBJ2-3, with D unclear. There are 14 residues in the CDR3. In germline, CDR1 is MNHEY, CDR2 SMNVEV (reference sequence). Trimming left V 3 bases short and J 1 base short, with 8 bases between. CDR3 sequence (DNA): TGTGCCAGCAGTTTTCTGCAGGGCACAGATACGCAGTATTTT. Translating it yields CASSFLQGTDTQYF.

J is TRBJ1-1 and V is TRBV6-5; TRBD1 might be the D (5 bases). V lost 5 bases to trimming and J lost 3 bases, with 13 bases between them. There are 14 residues in the CDR3. Germline CDR1 and CDR2: MNHEY and SVGAGI. The CDR3 DNA sequence: TGTGCCAGCAGTCGCAGGGCTCAGGACACTGAAGCTTTCTTT. Protein sequence: CASSRRAQDTEAFF.

This clone was seen once. The CDR3 DNA reads TGTGCCAGCAGCCCCCAGGGGCCTGTTACTGAAGCTTTCTTT. It codes for CASSPQGPVTEAFF. V and J are TRBV7-2 and TRBJ1-1; D may be TRBD1 (6 bases). The CDR3 contains 14 residues. Per the germline V gene, CDR1 is SGHTA and CDR2 is FQGNSA. Trimming removed 5 bases from V and 5 bases from J, with 15 bases in between.

The chain carries TRBV27 and TRBJ1-1; TRBD1 matches 8 bases. Germline V CDR1 and CDR2: MNHEY, SMNVEV (reference sequence). CDR3 size: 14 residues. V shed 4 bases and J 4 bases; nucleotides not matched to a gene: 5. The CDR3 sequence: CASSSDRGGTEAFF. CDR3 DNA: TGTGCCAGCAGTTCCGACAGGGGAGGCACTGAAGCTTTCTTT.

The chain uses TRBV4-2 and TRBJ2-3; 16 bases match TRBD2. The J segment lost 3 bases and the V segment lost 3 bases, leaving 6 bases of the junction unmatched. This CDR3 has 18 amino acids. Germline values: CDR1 LGHNA, CDR2 YNFKEQ. CDR3 nucleotide sequence: TGTGCCAGCAGCCAGGGGACTAGCGGGGGGGCCTTGACAGATACGCAGTATTTT. It codes for CASSQGTSGGALTDTQYF.

This chain joins TRBV9 and TRBJ2-2, with D possibly matching TRBD2 (5 bases). The CDR3 extends over 14 amino acids. V was pared by 4 bases and J by 8 bases, with 15 bases between. The germline V gene encodes CDR1 SGDLS and CDR2 YYNGEE. The CDR3 spells CASSRRDREGELFF. The CDR3 DNA follows: TGTGCCAGCAGCCGCCGGGATAGGGAAGGGGAGCTGTTTTTT.

The chain carries TRBV3-1 (or the pseudogene TRBV3-2) and TRBJ2-5, with a possible D match to TRBD1 (5 bases). The germline CDR1 and CDR2 sequences are LGHDT and YNNKEL (reference sequence). The V end was cut by 1 base, the J end by 3 bases, with 9 bases between. This CDR3 contains 14 residues. CDR3 sequence reads: CASSQGTTKETQYF. In DNA, the CDR3 is TGTGCCAGCAGCCAAGGGACAACAAAAGAGACCCAGTACTTC.

This clone was seen just once. J is TRBJ2-3 and V is TRBV27, with D possibly matching TRBD1 (6 bases). V shed 10 bases and J shed 0 bases, with 17 bases lying between them. This CDR3 comprises 15 residues. The germline gives CDR1 MNHEY, CDR2 SMNVEV (reference sequence). The CDR3 region has the DNA TGTGCCACCACATTGGGGGCCCTTAGCACAGATACGCAGTATTTT. Its protein product is CATTLGALSTDTQYF.

CDR3 region: CASSSGTGHYEQYF. Written as DNA, the CDR3 is TGTGCCAGCAGCTCTGGGACGGGACATTACGAGCAGTACTTC. The chain has TRBV5-4 and TRBJ2-7; D possibly corresponds to TRBD1 (6 bases). The V end was cut by 3 bases, the J end by 4 bases, with 14 bases between. CDR1 SGHNT and CDR2 YYREEE come from the germline V gene (reference sequence). This CDR3 contains 14 residues. The full variable domain, rest sourced from reference TRBV5-4 and TRBJ2-7, is ETGVTQSPTHLIKTRGQQVTLRCSSQSGHNTVSWYQQALGQGPQFIFQYYREEENGRGNFPPRFSGLQFPNYSSELNVNALELDDSALYLCASSSGTGHYEQYFGPGTRLTVT.

The chain links TRBV19 to TRBJ1-2; 9 bases are shared with TRBD1. J lost 0 bases, V lost 10 bases, and 9 bases had no gene match. Germline CDR1 and CDR2: LNHDA and SQIVND (reference sequence). The CDR3 sequence is 15 residues long. As DNA, the CDR3 is TGTGCCACCCGGACAGGGGCCTTTTCTAACTATGGCTACACCTTC. It codes for CATRTGAFSNYGYTF.

V is TRBV7-2 and J is TRBJ2-1; the D gene is possibly TRBD2 (5 bases). V lost 1 base and J lost 0, with 10 bases in between. The germline V gene encodes CDR1 SGHTA and CDR2 FQGNSA. The CDR3 totals 16 residues. CDR3 DNA sequence: TGTGCCAGCAGCTTAGGGGAGCCGAGCTCCTACAATGAGCAGTTCTTC. Its protein is CASSLGEPSSYNEQFF.

CDR3 amino acids: CASSNTGGRTEAFF. The CDR3 nucleotides read TGTGCCAGCAGTAATACAGGGGGAAGAACTGAAGCTTTCTTT. The chain links TRBV6-5 to TRBJ1-1; 8 nucleotides agree with TRBD1. V lost 5 bases and J lost 5; bases outside the gene matches: 7. Germline CDR1 reads MNHEY; CDR2 reads SVGAGI. This CDR3 is 14 amino acids long.

The CDR3 DNA is TGTGCCAGCAGTCCCATCCTCCTAGCGGGGGGGCCAGAGACCCAGTACTTC. Its protein is CASSPILLAGGPETQYF. The chain has TRBV28 and TRBJ2-5; 12 bases agree with TRBD2. With 5 bases clipped from V and 4 bases from J, the junction kept 11 bases outside the gene matches. CDR3 size: 17 residues. Germline V gene data show CDR1 as MDHEN and CDR2 as SYDVKM.

For the CDR3, the DNA is TGTGCCATCAGCGCGGGGGACTTGAGCACAGATACGCAGTATTTT. Amino acids: CAISAGDLSTDTQYF. V and J are TRBV10-3 and TRBJ2-3; 7 nucleotides match TRBD2. CDR1 and CDR2 (germline): ENHRY, SYGVKD. The ends lost 6 bases at V and 0 bases at J; junction bases unmatched: 6. The CDR3 spans 15 residues.

The chain links TRBV19 to TRBJ1-4; a weak D match, TRBD1 (6 bases). V shed 3 bases and J shed 5 bases, with 13 bases lying between them. CDR1 is LNHDA, CDR2 SQIVND, per germline (reference sequence). The CDR3 runs 15 residues. CDR3 residues: CASSMKSTGNEKLFF. For the CDR3, the DNA is TGTGCCAGTAGTATGAAGTCAACAGGGAATGAAAAACTGTTTTTT. Looking up the rest from reference TRBV19 and TRBJ1-4 gives the full variable domain: DGGITQSPKYLFRKEGQNVTLSCEQNLNHDAMYWYRQDPGQGLRLIYYSQIVNDFQKGDIAEGYSVSREKKESFPLTVTSAQKNPTAFYLCASSMKSTGNEKLFFGSGTQLSVL.

The J gene is TRBJ1-2, the V gene TRBV5-1; a possible D gene is TRBD1 (5 bases). Germline V gene lookup returns CDR1 SGHRS and CDR2 YFSETQ. This CDR3 contains 15 residues. Trimming removed 4 bases at V and 6 bases at J, with 19 bases between. The CDR3 protein is CASSPWLAQGDGYTF. CDR3 in DNA: TGCGCCAGCAGCCCCTGGTTAGCTCAAGGGGATGGCTACACCTTC.

The rearrangement uses TRBV11-2 and TRBJ2-7; 7 bases map to TRBD2. In germline, CDR1 is SGHAT, CDR2 FQNNGV. V shed 2 bases, J shed 2 bases, and the junction held 15 bases outside the gene matches. The CDR3 has 18 residues. This chain's CDR3 is CASSLSMGGWGIPYEQYF. CDR3 bases: TGTGCCAGCAGCTTATCAATGGGAGGGTGGGGGATCCCCTACGAGCAGTACTTC.